Below are 17 T cell receptor beta chains sequenced from a single sample in a study of T cells of healthy individuals. TCRdb re-called the 5' RACE reads with MiXCR, one entry per CDR3 protein. The sample lists 90,000 to 100,000 distinct CDR3 sequences, about 16% occurring once. The receptors here all came from a human donor in good health.

V usage is TRBV15 and J usage is TRBJ1-4; D is uncertain. The CDR3 extends over 15 amino acids. Per the germline V gene, CDR1 is LNHNV and CDR2 is YYDKDF (reference sequence). V was trimmed by 0 bases and J by 8 bases, leaving 13 bases between them. The CDR3 here is CATSREATHGEKLFF. In nucleotides, the CDR3 is TGTGCCACCAGCAGAGAGGCTACCCACGGGGAAAAACTGTTTTTT.

In this sample, this clonotype turned up many times. The V and J genes are TRBV7-2 and TRBJ2-3; D remains unclear. Germline loops: CDR1 SGHTA, CDR2 FQGNSA. This CDR3 spans 15 amino acids. V lost 5 bases, J lost 4 bases, and 16 bases lay in between. CDR3 nucleotide sequence: TGTGCCAGCAGCGACATAGTGCTAGGAGCAGATACGCAGTATTTT. It encodes CASSDIVLGADTQYF. Based on the CDR3 plus reference TRBV7-2 and TRBJ2-3, the full variable domain is GAGVSQSPSNKVTEKGKDVELRCDPISGHTALYWYRQSLGQGLEFLIYFQGNSAPDKSGLPSDRFSAERTGGSVSTLTIQRTQQEDSAVYLCASSDIVLGADTQYFGPGTRLTVL.

The chain uses TRBV6-6 and TRBJ2-2; D is ambiguous. There are 13 residues in the CDR3. Trimming took 3 bases from V and 3 from J, leaving 5 bases between them. CDR1 is MNHNY and CDR2 is SVGAGI in the germline V gene (reference sequence). CDR3 DNA sequence: TGTGCCAGCAGTTATCTTGACACCGGGGAGCTGTTTTTT. Translating gives CASSYLDTGELFF.

This clonotype occurred a few times. The chain employs TRBV2 and TRBJ2-1; perhaps TRBD1 as D (5 bases). This CDR3 spans 13 amino acids. Per germline, CDR1 SNHLY and CDR2 FYNNEI. Trimming shortened V by 8 bases and J by 7 bases, and 15 bases separated the two germline ends. This CDR3 reads CASGAAGSNEQFF. The CDR3 coding sequence is TGTGCCAGCGGGGCGGCAGGCAGTAATGAGCAGTTCTTC.

The chain uses TRBV12-3 or TRBV12-4 and TRBJ2-7, with D uncertain. V was shortened by 7 bases and J by 2 bases, with 9 bases between the two germline ends. The CDR3 sequence is 12 residues long. The CDR3 DNA reads as TGTGCCAGCACCCTCAGGCCCTACGAGCAGTACTTC. It encodes CASTLRPYEQYF.

This clonotype was seen only a few times. V is TRBV10-3 and J is TRBJ2-1; D is perhaps TRBD1 or TRBD2 (5 bases each). There are 14 residues in the CDR3. Germline V gene data show CDR1 as ENHRY and CDR2 as SYGVKD. Trimming shortened V by 6 bases and J by 6 bases, and 15 bases separated the two germline ends. The CDR3 DNA sequence: TGTGCCATCAGCGGACTGGGACCTTCCAATGAGCAGTTCTTC. This encodes CAISGLGPSNEQFF.

This chain joins TRBV28 and TRBJ1-1, with a possible D match to TRBD1 (5 bases). CDR3 length equals 18 residues. The V gene lost 2 bases and the J gene lost 5 bases, with 24 bases spanning the gap. Germline loops: CDR1 MDHEN, CDR2 SYDVKM. CDR3 loop: CASSLGDGTETRGTEAFF. Written as DNA, the CDR3 is TGTGCCAGCAGTTTAGGCGACGGGACGGAGACTCGGGGTACTGAAGCTTTCTTT.

This chain links TRBV4-3 with TRBJ2-1, with 8 bases aligning to TRBD2. CDR1 LGHNA and CDR2 YSLEER come from the germline V gene. The junction had 5 bases not matched to a gene; V was cut back by 0 bases and J by 4 bases. CDR3 size: 16 residues. CDR3 sequence (DNA): TGCGCCAGCAGCCAAGATCTAAGCGGGAGTTACAATGAGCAGTTCTTC. Residues: CASSQDLSGSYNEQFF.

This clonotype was picked up many times. The chain uses TRBV18 and TRBJ1-5, with D perhaps matching TRBD1 (5 bases). CDR3 length: 13 residues. V dropped 3 bases and J dropped 5 bases, with 8 bases sitting between them. CDR1 KGHSH and CDR2 LQKENI come from the germline V gene. The CDR3 is CASSPSTDQPQHF. CDR3 nucleotides: TGTGCCAGCTCACCTTCGACAGATCAGCCCCAGCATTTT.

Concerning this clonotype itself: The junction and the germline gene differ at one end; a read error may be behind it. DNA of the CDR3: TGTGCCAGCAGATTAGACGGGCGTTCGCTCTCCAATGAGCAGTTCTTC. Protein product: CASRLDGRSLSNEQFF. The chain uses TRBV12-3 or TRBV12-4 and TRBJ2-1; no clear D. The CDR3 has 16 amino acids.

This clonotype showed up just a few times. The genes are TRBV7-9 and TRBJ1-1; D is unclear. CDR3 length: 13 residues. CDR1 is SEHNR and CDR2 is FQNEAQ in the germline V gene (reference sequence). Trimming pared 7 bases from V and 8 bases from J, leaving 17 bases between. CDR3 amino acids: CASISDGEGEAFF. CDR3 DNA: TGTGCCAGCATCTCGGACGGGGAGGGAGAAGCTTTCTTT.

The chain joins TRBV7-9 to TRBJ1-2; D may be TRBD1 (5 bases). Germline-derived CDR1 and CDR2 are SEHNR and FQNEAQ (reference sequence). The V end was cut by 3 bases, the J end by 4 bases, with 9 bases between. This CDR3 comprises 13 residues. CDR3 sequence reads: CASSFGAGYGYTF. CDR3 sequence (DNA): TGTGCCAGCAGCTTTGGGGCCGGCTATGGCTACACCTTC.

The chain recombines TRBV20-1 with TRBJ2-7; possibly TRBD1 for D (5 bases). Trimming cost V 3 bases and J 1 base, with 7 bases left between them. Per germline, CDR1 DFQATT and CDR2 SNEGSKA (reference sequence). The CDR3 extends over 12 amino acids. Here the CDR3 DNA reads TGCAGTGCTAGCGGACATTCCTACGAGCAGTACTTC. It codes for CSASGHSYEQYF.

There are a few counts of this clonotype. The chain has TRBV6-5 and TRBJ2-5; maybe TRBD1 (6 bases). The CDR3 runs to 14 residues. Germline CDR1 reads MNHEY; CDR2 reads SVGAGI. V lost 2 bases to trimming and J lost 1 base, with 8 bases between them. For the CDR3, the DNA is TGTGCCAGCAGTTACCGGGACATCCAAGAGACCCAGTACTTC. It yields the protein CASSYRDIQETQYF.

In the case of this clonotype: A read error may be the cause here, since a much bigger clone is one base away. This chain connects TRBV2 to TRBJ1-5; TRBD1 agrees at 7 bases. The CDR3 runs to 13 residues. The V segment lost 8 bases and the J segment 4 bases; nucleotides outside the gene matches: 5. Looked up from germline, CDR1 is SNHLY and CDR2 is FYNNEI. The CDR3 sequence: CASVDRRNQPQHF. In DNA form, the CDR3 reads TGTGCCAGCGTGGACAGGAGGAATCAGCCCCAGCATTTT.

The chain couples TRBV5-6 to TRBJ2-3, with 13 nucleotides matching TRBD2. J was trimmed by 6 bases and V by 3 bases; bases with no gene match: 16. This CDR3 has 19 residues. Germline CDR1 is SGHDT and CDR2 is YYEEEE. DNA of the CDR3: TGTGCCAGCAGCTCCCCCCACATAACTAGCGGGGGGGTTTACGATACGCAGTATTTT. Encoded protein: CASSSPHITSGGVYDTQYF. The variable domain in full, completed from reference TRBV5-6 and TRBJ2-3, reads DAGVTQSPTHLIKTRGQQVTLRCSPKSGHDTVSWYQQALGQGPQFIFQYYEEEERQRGNFPDRFSGHQFPNYSSELNVNALLLGDSALYLCASSSPHITSGGVYDTQYFGPGTRLTVL.

This clonotype was counted ten times or more. This chain links TRBV29-1 with TRBJ2-7; possibly TRBD1 or TRBD2 for D (7 bases each). Germline lookup yields CDR1 SQVTM and CDR2 ANQGSEA. The CDR3 length is 12 residues. V gave up 4 bases and J gave up 6 bases, with 13 bases separating them. CDR3 sequence: CSVGQGEGEQYF. CDR3 bases: TGCAGCGTTGGTCAGGGGGAGGGCGAGCAGTACTTC.